Presented here are 19 T cell receptor beta chains from one specimen sequenced in a study of CD8+ T cells in alopecia areata. Treatment of the sample: oral pan-JAK inhibitor, 5-10 mg twice daily. Lesional scalp tissue (obtained by punch biopsy) and peripheral blood were collected from alopecia areata patients. Reverse transcribed after extraction, RNA yielded cDNA as the sequencing template. Using immunoSEQ multiplex PCR, the repertoire was profiled, and TCRdb retains in-frame clones only, with some absent. The top ten clones hold roughly 7% of a sample with around 13,000 clones, 65% to 70% of them seen once. Sample: skin, taken at week 4, from a patient treated with tofacitinib. The source of these receptors is a human donor with alopecia areata.

V and J are TRBV6-6 and TRBJ1-4; 8 bases align to TRBD1. J gave up 7 bases and V 7 bases, and 5 bases lay outside the gene matches. From germline, CDR1 is MNHNY and CDR2 SVGAGI (reference sequence). This CDR3 contains 13 residues. Here the CDR3 reads CASIRGLGEKLFF. CDR3 sequence (DNA): TGTGCCAGCATCAGGGGGCTTGGTGAAAAACTGTTTTTT.

V gene TRBV6-5 combines with J gene TRBJ2-6; D gene uncertain. V dropped 4 bases and J dropped 0 bases, with 7 bases sitting between them. CDR1 is MNHEY, CDR2 SVGAGI, per germline. The CDR3 spans 15 residues. DNA for the CDR3: TGTGCCAGCAGTTTGCGTGGCTCTGGGGCCAACGTCCTGACTTTC. It encodes CASSLRGSGANVLTF.

J is TRBJ2-7 and V is TRBV29-1; 7 bases are shared with TRBD1. The CDR3 runs 12 residues. Trimming at V came to 7 bases and at J to 1 base, leaving 4 bases not matched to a gene. Germline assignment: CDR1 SQVTM and CDR2 ANQGSEA. CDR3 in DNA: TGCAGCGCTGGCAGGGGGTCCTACGAGCAGTACTTC. Translation: CSAGRGSYEQYF.

This chain joins TRBV5-1 and TRBJ2-3; the D gene is possibly TRBD1 (5 bases). Trimming left V 6 bases short and J 1 base short, with 18 bases between. The CDR3 runs 16 residues. Germline CDR1 reads SGHRS; CDR2 reads YFSETQ. The CDR3 protein is CASTPQQGRGTDTQYF. The CDR3, as DNA: TGCGCCAGCACCCCTCAGCAGGGAAGGGGCACAGATACGCAGTATTTT.

The chain carries TRBV4-1 and TRBJ1-2; D possibly corresponds to TRBD1 (5 bases). This CDR3 has 13 residues. Deletions cut 0 bases from V and 8 bases from J, with 10 bases between. Per germline, CDR1 MGHRA and CDR2 YSYEKL. CDR3 sequence reads: CASSQEYGGGYTF. The CDR3 nucleotides are TGCGCCAGCAGCCAAGAATACGGGGGAGGCTACACCTTC.

A remark on this clone: Relative to the germline gene, one junction end is altered; a read error may explain this. The sample holds other DNA sequences that translate to the same CDR3. CDR3 in DNA: TGCGCCAGCAGCTCGACCTTTGGGCAGAACACTGAAGCCTTCTTT. The encoded protein is CASSSTFGQNTEAFF. V usage is TRBV5-1 and J usage is TRBJ1-1; D gene unclear. The CDR3 totals 15 residues. The germline CDR1 and CDR2 sequences are SGHRS and YFSETQ.

The chain joins TRBV27 to TRBJ1-2; 7 nucleotides match TRBD1. This CDR3 is built from 15 residues. In germline, CDR1 is MNHEY, CDR2 SMNVEV (reference sequence). Trimming cost V 0 bases and J 7 bases; bases outside gene matches: 8. CDR3 sequence reads: CASSLSGGREGGYTF. CDR3 coding DNA: TGTGCCAGCAGTTTATCAGGGGGCAGGGAAGGTGGCTACACCTTC.

The V call is TRBV5-4, the J call TRBJ2-2; 7 bases are a match to TRBD2. The CDR3 has 15 amino acids. The ends lost 0 bases at V and 3 bases at J; junction bases unmatched: 2. Looked up from germline, CDR1 is SGHNT and CDR2 is YYREEE (reference sequence). The CDR3 reads CASSLGRGDTGELFF. CDR3 in DNA: TGTGCCAGCAGCTTGGGCCGGGGGGACACCGGGGAGCTGTTTTTT.

The chain carries TRBV30 and TRBJ1-1; D unclear. The CDR3 spans 12 residues. Germline V gene data show CDR1 as GTSNPN and CDR2 as SVGIG (reference sequence). V was trimmed by 3 bases and J by 1 base, leaving 6 bases between them. The CDR3 region has the DNA TGTGCCTGGAGACCAGGGAACACTGAAGCTTTCTTT. Encoded protein: CAWRPGNTEAFF.

This chain uses TRBV4-3 with TRBJ1-4; maybe TRBD1 (6 bases). CDR3 length: 14 residues. Germline loops: CDR1 LGHNA, CDR2 YSLEER. Trimming took off 4 bases at V and 3 bases at J, with 9 bases between the two ends. CDR3 nucleotide sequence: TGCGCCAGCAGCCTCCGGACAGCTAATGAAAAACTGTTTTTT. It yields the protein CASSLRTANEKLFF.

This chain connects TRBV28 to TRBJ1-2; no firm D call. The CDR3 loop spans 13 amino acids. Deletions cut 11 bases from V and 4 bases from J, with 17 bases between. Germline loops: CDR1 MDHEN, CDR2 SYDVKM. Written as DNA, the CDR3 is TGTGCCTCAGTGGGCGGGAGGACCTATGGCTACACCTTC. Its protein product is CASVGGRTYGYTF.

The chain carries TRBV10-3 and TRBJ2-7, with D hard to call. This CDR3 contains 11 residues. CDR1 ENHRY and CDR2 SYGVKD come from the germline V gene. With 3 bases removed from V and 2 bases from J, the gap between germline ends came to 2 bases. The CDR3 sequence is CAISDTYEQYF. The CDR3 nucleotides are TGTGCCATCAGTGACACCTACGAGCAGTACTTC.

This clone was picked up a small number of times. The chain couples TRBV10-2 to TRBJ1-2, with TRBD1 matching 7 bases. Germline loops: CDR1 WSHSY, CDR2 SAAADI. With V trimmed by 2 bases and J by 5 bases, 8 bases remained unmatched. The CDR3 covers 15 residues. Here the CDR3 DNA reads TGCGCCAGCAGTGAGGGTTGGACAGGACATTATGGCTACACCTTC. Translated, it gives CASSEGWTGHYGYTF.

The chain uses TRBV4-1 and TRBJ1-3; D is undetermined. There are 15 residues in the CDR3. V was cut by 4 bases and J by 2 bases, with 12 bases left in between. Germline CDR1 MGHRA, CDR2 YSYEKL. CDR3 DNA sequence: TGCGCCAGCAGCCTGGGGTTCGGTACTGGAAACACCATATATTTT. Translated, it gives CASSLGFGTGNTIYF.

This chain's CDR3 is CASTPSYEQYF. CDR3 DNA: TGTGCCAGCACCCCCTCCTACGAGCAGTACTTC. The V call is TRBV11-2, the J call TRBJ2-7; no firm D call. Germline lookup yields CDR1 SGHAT and CDR2 FQNNGV. V was trimmed by 7 bases and J by 0 bases, leaving 4 bases between them. There are 11 residues in the CDR3.

The chain is built from TRBV27 and TRBJ1-1, with 12 bases lining up with TRBD1. With 7 bases clipped from V and 4 bases from J, the junction kept 10 bases outside the gene matches. The CDR3 is 16 residues long. Germline V gene sequence: CDR1 MNHEY, CDR2 SMNVEV (reference sequence). Here the CDR3 DNA reads TGTGCCAGCAAACCGGGACAGGGGGCCTGGGGCACTGAAGCTTTCTTT. Protein product: CASKPGQGAWGTEAFF.

This chain links TRBV5-1 with TRBJ2-3; a possible D gene is TRBD2 (6 bases). Germline V gives CDR1 SGHRS, CDR2 YFSETQ. The CDR3 runs 13 residues. Deletions cut 2 bases from V and 5 bases from J, with 9 bases between. The DNA for the CDR3 is TGCGCCAGCAGCTTCCCGGGAGAAGATACGCAGTATTTT. Translation gives CASSFPGEDTQYF.

J is TRBJ1-2 and V is TRBV4-1; 11 bases are shared with TRBD1. CDR1 and CDR2 from the germline V gene are MGHRA and YSYEKL. Trimming removed 0 bases from V and 8 bases from J; junction bases left unmatched: 8. The CDR3 is made up of 16 amino acids. In DNA, the CDR3 is TGCGCCAGCAGCCAAGATAGGACAGGGGGCGGTGAAGGCTACACCTTC. Translated: CASSQDRTGGGEGYTF.

This chain connects TRBV25-1 to TRBJ1-2; TRBD1 matches 8 bases. The V gene end was trimmed by 3 bases and the J gene end by 6 bases; junction bases not matched to a gene: 6. Germline assignment: CDR1 MGHDK and CDR2 SYGVNS. This CDR3 spans 14 amino acids. CDR3 in DNA: TGTGCCAGCAGTGATACGGACAGGGTTGATGGCTACACCTTC. Protein product: CASSDTDRVDGYTF.